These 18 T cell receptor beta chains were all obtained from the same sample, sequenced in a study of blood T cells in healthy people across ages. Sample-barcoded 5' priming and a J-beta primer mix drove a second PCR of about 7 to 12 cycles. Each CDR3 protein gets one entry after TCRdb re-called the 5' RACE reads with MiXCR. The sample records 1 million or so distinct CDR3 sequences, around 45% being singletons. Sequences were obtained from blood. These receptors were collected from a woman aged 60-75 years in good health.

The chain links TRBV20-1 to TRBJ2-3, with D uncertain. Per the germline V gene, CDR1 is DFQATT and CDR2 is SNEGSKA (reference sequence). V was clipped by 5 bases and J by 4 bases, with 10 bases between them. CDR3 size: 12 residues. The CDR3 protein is CSASSPPDTQYF. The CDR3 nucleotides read TGCAGTGCTTCGTCCCCGCCAGATACGCAGTATTTT.

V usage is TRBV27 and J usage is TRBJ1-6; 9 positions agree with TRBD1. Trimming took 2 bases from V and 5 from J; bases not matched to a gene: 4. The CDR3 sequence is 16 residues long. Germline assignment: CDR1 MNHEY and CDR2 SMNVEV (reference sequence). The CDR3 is CASSLKGQGNNSPLHF. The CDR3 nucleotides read TGTGCCAGCAGTTTAAAGGGACAGGGCAATAATTCACCCCTCCACTTT.

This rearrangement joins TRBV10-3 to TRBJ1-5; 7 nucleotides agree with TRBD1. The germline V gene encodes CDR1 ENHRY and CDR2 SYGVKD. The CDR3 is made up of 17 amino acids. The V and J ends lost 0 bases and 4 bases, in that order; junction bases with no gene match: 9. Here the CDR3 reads CAISESYPGQQNQPQHF. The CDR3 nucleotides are TGTGCCATCAGTGAGTCATACCCGGGACAGCAAAATCAGCCCCAGCATTTT.

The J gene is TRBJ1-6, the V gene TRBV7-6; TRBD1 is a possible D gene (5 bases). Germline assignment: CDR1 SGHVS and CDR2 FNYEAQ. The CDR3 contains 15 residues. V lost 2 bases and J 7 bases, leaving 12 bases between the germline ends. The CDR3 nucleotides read TGTGCCAGCAGCTTAAGGCAGGGACCAAATTCACCCCTCCACTTT. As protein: CASSLRQGPNSPLHF.

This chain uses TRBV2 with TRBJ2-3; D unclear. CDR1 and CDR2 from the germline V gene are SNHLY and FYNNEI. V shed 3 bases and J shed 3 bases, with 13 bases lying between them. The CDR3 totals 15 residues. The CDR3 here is CASSESGGKTDTQYF. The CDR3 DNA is TGTGCCAGCAGTGAGTCGGGCGGCAAAACAGATACGCAGTATTTT.

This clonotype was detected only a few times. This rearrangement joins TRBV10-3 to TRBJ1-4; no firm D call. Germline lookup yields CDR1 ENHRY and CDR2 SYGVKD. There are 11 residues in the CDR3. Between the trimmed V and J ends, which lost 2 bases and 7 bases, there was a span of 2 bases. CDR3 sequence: CAISEGEKLFF. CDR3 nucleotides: TGTGCCATCAGTGAGGGTGAAAAACTGTTTTTT.

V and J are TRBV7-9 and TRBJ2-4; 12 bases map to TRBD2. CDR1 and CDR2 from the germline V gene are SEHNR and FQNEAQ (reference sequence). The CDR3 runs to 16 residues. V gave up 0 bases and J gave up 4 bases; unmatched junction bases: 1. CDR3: CASSLALAGGKNIQYF. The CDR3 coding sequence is TGTGCCAGCAGCTTAGCACTAGCGGGAGGTAAAAACATTCAGTACTTC.

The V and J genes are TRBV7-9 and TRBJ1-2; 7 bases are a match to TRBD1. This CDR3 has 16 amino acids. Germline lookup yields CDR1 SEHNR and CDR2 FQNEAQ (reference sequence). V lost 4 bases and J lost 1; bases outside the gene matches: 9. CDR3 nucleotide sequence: TGTGCCAGCAGCTCCGGACAGGAGAGAATTAACTATGGCTACACCTTC. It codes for CASSSGQERINYGYTF.

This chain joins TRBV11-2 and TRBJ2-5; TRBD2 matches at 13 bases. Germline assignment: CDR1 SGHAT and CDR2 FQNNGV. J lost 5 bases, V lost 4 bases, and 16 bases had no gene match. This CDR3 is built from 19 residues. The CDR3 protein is CASSSGTSGKIALLETQYF. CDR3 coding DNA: TGTGCCAGCAGCTCAGGGACTAGCGGGAAAATAGCCCTACTCGAGACCCAGTACTTC.

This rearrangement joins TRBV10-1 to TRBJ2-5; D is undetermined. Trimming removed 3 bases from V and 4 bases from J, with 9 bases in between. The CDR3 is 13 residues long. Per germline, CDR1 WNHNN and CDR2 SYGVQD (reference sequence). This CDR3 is CASSDSRGETQYF. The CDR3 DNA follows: TGCGCCAGCAGTGACTCTCGTGGAGAGACCCAGTACTTC.

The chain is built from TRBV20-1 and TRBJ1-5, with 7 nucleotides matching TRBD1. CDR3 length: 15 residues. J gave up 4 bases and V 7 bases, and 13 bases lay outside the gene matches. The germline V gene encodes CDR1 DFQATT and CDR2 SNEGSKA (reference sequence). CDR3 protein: CSVTRGGTANQPQHF. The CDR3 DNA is TGCAGTGTTACCCGGGGGGGGACAGCAAATCAGCCCCAGCATTTT.

In DNA, the CDR3 is TGTGCCAGCAGGGGAAGGGACGCCGGGGCGGCTGGCTACACCTTC. As protein: CASRGRDAGAAGYTF. The chain joins TRBV6-1 to TRBJ1-2; D may be TRBD1 (5 bases). Germline assignment: CDR1 MNHNS and CDR2 SASEGT. The CDR3 is made up of 15 amino acids. Trimming pared 6 bases from V and 7 bases from J, leaving 21 bases between.

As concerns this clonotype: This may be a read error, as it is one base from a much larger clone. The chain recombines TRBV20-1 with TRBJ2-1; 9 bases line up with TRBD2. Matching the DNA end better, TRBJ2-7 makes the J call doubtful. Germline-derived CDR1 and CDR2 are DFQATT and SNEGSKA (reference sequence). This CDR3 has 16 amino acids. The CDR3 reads CSASRDSGSSYNEQYF. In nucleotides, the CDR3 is TGCAGTGCTAGCCGTGATAGCGGGAGCTCCTACAATGAGCAGTACTTC.

In nucleotides, the CDR3 is TGTGCCAGCAGCTTAGAGGTCGGTGAAGCTTTCTTT. It is translated as CASSLEVGEAFF. The chain uses TRBV7-9 and TRBJ1-1; D gene uncertain. CDR3 length: 12 amino acids. V was pared by 1 base and J by 7 bases, with 7 bases between. Looked up from germline, CDR1 is SEHNR and CDR2 is FQNEAQ (reference sequence).

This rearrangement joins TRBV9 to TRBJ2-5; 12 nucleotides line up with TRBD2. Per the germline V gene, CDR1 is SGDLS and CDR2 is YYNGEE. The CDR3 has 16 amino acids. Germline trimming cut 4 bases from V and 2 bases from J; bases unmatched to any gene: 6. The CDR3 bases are TGTGCCAGCAGCCCAAGACTAGCGGGAGCTCAAGAGACCCAGTACTTC. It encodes CASSPRLAGAQETQYF. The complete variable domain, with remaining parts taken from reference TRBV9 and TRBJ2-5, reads DSGVTQTPKHLITATGQRVTLRCSPRSGDLSVYWYQQSLDQGLQFLIQYYNGEERAKGNILERFSAQQFPDLHSELNLSSLELGDSALYFCASSPRLAGAQETQYFGPGTRLLVL.

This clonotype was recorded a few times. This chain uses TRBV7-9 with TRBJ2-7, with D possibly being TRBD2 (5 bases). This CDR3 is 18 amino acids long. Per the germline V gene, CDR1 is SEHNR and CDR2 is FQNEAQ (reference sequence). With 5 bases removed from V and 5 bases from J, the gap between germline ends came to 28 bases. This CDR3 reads CASSPKSQRWESANEQYF. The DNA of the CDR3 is TGTGCCAGCAGCCCAAAAAGTCAGCGGTGGGAGTCAGCTAACGAGCAGTACTTC. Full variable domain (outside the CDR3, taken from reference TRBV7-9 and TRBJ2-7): DTGVSQNPRHKITKRGQNVTFRCDPISEHNRLYWYRQTLGQGPEFLTYFQNEAQLEKSRLLSDRFSAERPKGSFSTLEIQRTEQGDSAMYLCASSPKSQRWESANEQYFGPGTRLTVT.

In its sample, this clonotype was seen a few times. The CDR3 sequence is CASSQGRGPQPQHF. The CDR3 nucleotides are TGTGCCAGCAGCCAAGGCAGGGGGCCTCAGCCCCAGCATTTT. This sequence joins TRBV3-1 and TRBJ1-5; 8 bases line up with TRBD1. Germline V gene lookup returns CDR1 LGHDT and CDR2 YNNKEL (reference sequence). The trim removed 1 base at V and 6 bases at J, leaving 2 bases unmatched. The CDR3 loop spans 14 amino acids.

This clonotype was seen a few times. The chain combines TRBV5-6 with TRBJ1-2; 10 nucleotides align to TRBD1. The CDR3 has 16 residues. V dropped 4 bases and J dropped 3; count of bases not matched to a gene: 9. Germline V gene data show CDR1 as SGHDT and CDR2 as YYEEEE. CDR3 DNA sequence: TGTGCCAGCAGCCCTCCCGGGACAGGGGTTGACTATGGCTACACCTTC. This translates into CASSPPGTGVDYGYTF.